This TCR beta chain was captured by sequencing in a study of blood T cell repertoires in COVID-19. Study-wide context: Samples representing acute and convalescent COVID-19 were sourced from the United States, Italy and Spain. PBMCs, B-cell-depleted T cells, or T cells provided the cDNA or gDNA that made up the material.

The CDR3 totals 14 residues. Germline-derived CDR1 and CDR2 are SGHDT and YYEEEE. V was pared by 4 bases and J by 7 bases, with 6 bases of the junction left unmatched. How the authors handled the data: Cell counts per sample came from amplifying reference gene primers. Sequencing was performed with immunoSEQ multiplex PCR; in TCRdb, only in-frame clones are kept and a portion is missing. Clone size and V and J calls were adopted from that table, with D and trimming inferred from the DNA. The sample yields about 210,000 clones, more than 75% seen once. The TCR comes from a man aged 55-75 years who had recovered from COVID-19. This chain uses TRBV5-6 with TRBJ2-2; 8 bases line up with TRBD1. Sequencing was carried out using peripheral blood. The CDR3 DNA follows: TGTGCCAGCAGCCTAACCGGACAGGGCGGGGAGCTGTTTTTT. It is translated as CASSLTGQGGELFF.